Given below is one T cell receptor (beta chain) in context. This sample was taken from a study of T cells expressing NK-cell markers. This CDR3 is built from 15 residues. CDR1 and CDR2 (germline): KGHDR, SFDVKD. TCRdb reprocessed the 5' RACE reads and reports one entry per CDR3 protein, with no DNA. This sample's table has under 200,000 distinct CDR3 sequences. The rearrangement links TRBV24-1 to TRBJ1-5; TCRdb reports TRBD1, a call that lacks DNA to check it against. The receptor was derived from a woman between 18 and 75 years old in good health. Sample: blood T cells: a sorted CD56 or NKG2C T cell subset, CD4+ or CD8+ T cells, or bulk PBMC T cells (not recorded which). The CDR3 is CATSGSQGDNQPQHF.